This TCR beta chain was documented in a study of blood T cell repertoires in COVID-19. V lost 5 bases and J lost 4; bases outside the gene matches: 12. This CDR3 has 16 residues. Per the germline V gene, CDR1 is MNHEY and CDR2 is SVGEGT. Here immunoSEQ multiplex PCR was the method, and the copy in TCRdb shows in-frame clones only, minus some. The repertoire holds 150,000 or so clones, 90% to 95% seen once, with nearly 0.55% in the top ten. The gene calls are TRBV6-2 or TRBV6-3 and TRBJ2-3, with 7 bases matching TRBD1. The receptor was derived from a man aged 45-60 years with acute or convalescent COVID-19. Specimen: peripheral blood. Here the CDR3 DNA reads TGTGCCAGCAGTGATCACGGGACAGAGAGCGCAGATACGCAGTATTTT. Its protein is CASSDHGTESADTQYF.